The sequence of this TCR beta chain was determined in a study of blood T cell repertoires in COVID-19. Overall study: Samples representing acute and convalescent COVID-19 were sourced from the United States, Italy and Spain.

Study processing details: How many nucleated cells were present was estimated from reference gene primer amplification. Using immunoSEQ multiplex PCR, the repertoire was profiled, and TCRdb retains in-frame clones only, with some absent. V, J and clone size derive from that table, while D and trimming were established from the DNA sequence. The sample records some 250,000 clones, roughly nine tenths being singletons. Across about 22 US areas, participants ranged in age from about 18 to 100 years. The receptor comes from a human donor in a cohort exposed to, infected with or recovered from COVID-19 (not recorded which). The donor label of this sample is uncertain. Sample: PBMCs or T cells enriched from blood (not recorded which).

The CDR3 DNA is TGTGCCAGTAGTGACAGGGGCTACGAGCAGTACTTC. Its translation: CASSDRGYEQYF. V gene TRBV19 combines with J gene TRBJ2-7; TRBD1 agrees at 8 bases. In germline, CDR1 is LNHDA, CDR2 SQIVND (reference sequence). The V and J ends lost 5 bases and 3 bases, in that order; junction bases with no gene match: 0. The CDR3 contains 12 residues.